A single sample gave rise to the 20 T cell receptor beta chains below, sequenced in a study of radiation and T cells in renal cell carcinoma. The table came from immunoSEQ multiplex PCR; TCRdb's copy has only in-frame clones and leaves some out. The sample comprises about 130,000 clones, approximately 85% of which are singletons, and 5.8% rests with the top ten. Time point in this sample: blood 2 weeks post-SBRT. The treatment denotes: 15 Gy SBRT to primary tumor, nephrectomy 4 weeks later. The specimen was blood, collected from a patient whose treatment included radiotherapy and nephrectomy. Every receptor here comes from a man aged 45-60 years with renal cell carcinoma.

The genes are TRBV10-1 and TRBJ2-1, with D possibly being TRBD2 (6 bases). The V end was cut by 4 bases, the J end by 2 bases, with 21 bases between. The germline gives CDR1 WNHNN, CDR2 SYGVQD (reference sequence). The CDR3 spans 18 residues. CDR3: CASSGHLDLGSAYNEQFF. The CDR3 nucleotides read TGCGCCAGCAGTGGACACCTCGACCTCGGGAGTGCCTACAATGAGCAGTTCTTC.

The chain carries TRBV11-2 and TRBJ2-7; 9 positions agree with TRBD1. The J segment lost 5 bases and the V segment lost 6 bases, leaving 2 bases of the junction unmatched. The CDR3 sequence is 12 residues long. The germline gives CDR1 SGHAT, CDR2 FQNNGV. Here the CDR3 reads CASRGQGHEQYF. In DNA, the CDR3 is TGTGCCAGCAGGGGACAGGGCCACGAGCAGTACTTC.

The rearrangement joins TRBV19 to TRBJ2-2, with 10 bases lining up with TRBD2. Germline assignment: CDR1 LNHDA and CDR2 SQIVND (reference sequence). The CDR3 sequence is 14 residues long. The CDR3 nucleotides read TGTGCGTCGAAGGGGACTAGCGAGACCGGGGAGCTGTTTTTT. Protein: CASKGTSETGELFF.

This clone was found a few times. The chain joins TRBV7-2 to TRBJ1-2; no firm D call. CDR3 length equals 13 residues. V was pared by 5 bases and J by 3 bases, with 10 bases between. The germline CDR1 and CDR2 sequences are SGHTA and FQGNSA. In nucleotides, the CDR3 is TGTGCCAGCAGCCCGGGGAGTCACTATGGCTACACCTTC. This codes for CASSPGSHYGYTF.

V gene TRBV19 combines with J gene TRBJ1-1; D may be TRBD1 (6 bases). CDR3 size: 14 residues. V lost 5 bases and J lost 5, with 15 bases in between. CDR1 and CDR2 from the germline V gene are LNHDA and SQIVND (reference sequence). The CDR3 protein is CASSPGQTGTEAFF. The CDR3 DNA sequence: TGTGCCAGTAGTCCCGGACAGACGGGAACTGAAGCTTTCTTT.

The V and J genes are TRBV19 and TRBJ2-3; 7 bases agree with TRBD2. This CDR3 has 15 residues. Germline V lookup: CDR1 LNHDA, CDR2 SQIVND (reference sequence). After removal of 5 bases from V and 2 bases from J, the junction contained 7 bases not matched to a gene. CDR3 bases: TGTGCCAGTAGTTTTACTAGCGATACCACAGATACGCAGTATTTT. It encodes CASSFTSDTTDTQYF.

This chain connects TRBV30 to TRBJ1-1, with 7 bases that match TRBD1. After removal of 0 bases from V and 1 base from J, the junction contained 8 bases not matched to a gene. The germline CDR1 and CDR2 sequences are GTSNPN and SVGIG (reference sequence). This CDR3 is built from 16 residues. The CDR3 DNA follows: TGTGCCTGGAGTGTACTCCCGACAGGGTGGAACACTGAAGCTTTCTTT. This translates into CAWSVLPTGWNTEAFF.

This chain uses TRBV10-3 with TRBJ2-7, with a weak D call TRBD2 (5 bases). Looked up from germline, CDR1 is ENHRY and CDR2 is SYGVKD. With 9 bases removed from V and 3 bases from J, the gap between germline ends came to 15 bases. The CDR3 covers 13 residues. CDR3 protein: CAITRTGSYEQYF. The CDR3 DNA reads TGTGCCATAACCCGGACGGGAAGCTACGAGCAGTACTTC.

This clone was detected only once. The gene calls are TRBV7-3 and TRBJ2-3, with 8 bases aligning to TRBD1. From germline, CDR1 is SGHTA and CDR2 FQGTGA. V shed 3 bases and J 2 bases; nucleotides not matched to a gene: 1. The CDR3 spans 14 residues. The CDR3, as DNA: TGTGCCAGCAGCTTGGACAGGGACACAGATACGCAGTATTTT. Its protein is CASSLDRDTDTQYF.

This sequence joins TRBV5-1 and TRBJ2-5; no definite D call. Trimming shortened V by 10 bases and J by 3 bases, and 16 bases separated the two germline ends. Germline V gene data show CDR1 as SGHRS and CDR2 as YFSETQ. The length of the CDR3 is 13 residues. The CDR3 loop is CASYGQEKETQYF. The CDR3 bases are TGCGCCTCCTACGGGCAGGAGAAAGAGACCCAGTACTTC.

This chain uses TRBV12-5 with TRBJ2-1; 12 bases are a match to TRBD2. The CDR3 is 16 amino acids. With V trimmed by 1 base and J by 2 bases, 0 bases remained unmatched. Germline values: CDR1 LGHNT, CDR2 FRNRAP. Here the CDR3 reads CASGLGLAGAYNEQFF. The CDR3 nucleotides read TGTGCTAGTGGTTTGGGACTAGCGGGAGCCTACAATGAGCAGTTCTTC. The full variable domain, rest sourced from reference TRBV12-5 and TRBJ2-1, is DARVTQTPRHKVTEMGQEVTMRCQPILGHNTVFWYRQTMMQGLELLAYFRNRAPLDDSGMPKDRFSAEMPDATLATLKIQPSEPRDSAVYFCASGLGLAGAYNEQFFGPGTRLTVL.

The chain recombines TRBV7-2 with TRBJ2-7, with 10 bases identical to TRBD1. From germline, CDR1 is SGHTA and CDR2 FQGNSA. The CDR3 has 16 residues. The J segment lost 3 bases and the V segment lost 6 bases, leaving 11 bases of the junction unmatched. CDR3: CASRPPGGQGIYEQYF. CDR3 DNA: TGTGCCAGCAGACCGCCGGGGGGACAGGGGATCTACGAGCAGTACTTC.

This chain connects TRBV14 to TRBJ2-7; 8 nucleotides line up with TRBD1. Germline CDR1 and CDR2: SGHDN and FVKESK. V was pared by 6 bases and J by 3 bases, with 1 base of the junction left unmatched. The CDR3 length is 12 residues. The CDR3 region has the DNA TGTGCCAGCAGAGGGACAGGCTACGAGCAGTACTTC. The encoded protein is CASRGTGYEQYF.

V and J are TRBV7-8 and TRBJ1-2; D might be TRBD1 (6 bases). The CDR3 loop spans 16 amino acids. V lost 4 bases and J 4 bases, leaving 19 bases between the germline ends. Per the germline V gene, CDR1 is SGHVS and CDR2 is FQNEAQ. In DNA, the CDR3 is TGTGCCAGCAGCTCGGAACAGGGTGGGGCTCGCTATGGCTACACCTTC. It specifies CASSSEQGGARYGYTF.

In its sample, this clone was seen once. DNA of the CDR3: TGCGCCAGCAGAGACCCGGGACAGGGGGGGGTTAATGAAAAACTGTTTTTT. It translates to CASRDPGQGGVNEKLFF. The chain recombines TRBV10-2 with TRBJ1-4; 11 positions match TRBD1. Germline V lookup: CDR1 WSHSY, CDR2 SAAADI. This CDR3 comprises 17 residues. V was pared by 6 bases and J by 4 bases, with 10 bases of the junction left unmatched.

This clone showed up just a few times. The rearrangement links TRBV7-9 to TRBJ2-3; 7 bases are a match to TRBD2. Germline V lookup: CDR1 SEHNR, CDR2 FQNEAQ (reference sequence). Germline trimming cut 3 bases from V and 2 bases from J; bases unmatched to any gene: 2. This CDR3 region has 14 residues. CDR3 residues: CASSLGRATDTQYF. CDR3 nucleotide sequence: TGTGCCAGCAGCTTGGGGAGGGCCACAGATACGCAGTATTTT.

V usage is TRBV5-4 and J usage is TRBJ2-1, with 8 bases fitting TRBD2. CDR3 length: 14 residues. CDR1 SGHNT and CDR2 YYREEE come from the germline V gene (reference sequence). After removal of 3 bases from V and 9 bases from J, the junction contained 8 bases not matched to a gene. CDR3 in amino acids: CASSSGLVFGEQFF. The CDR3 region has the DNA TGTGCCAGCAGCTCGGGACTAGTATTTGGTGAGCAGTTCTTC.

The chain recombines TRBV9 with TRBJ2-2; D gene uncertain. CDR1 and CDR2 (germline): SGDLS, YYNGEE. The CDR3 contains 12 residues. Trimming shortened V by 3 bases and J by 2 bases, and 2 bases separated the two germline ends. The DNA for the CDR3 is TGTGCCAGCAGCGATAACACCGGGGAGCTGTTTTTT. This sequence encodes CASSDNTGELFF.

The gene calls are TRBV4-1 and TRBJ2-1; a weak D match, TRBD2 (5 bases). This CDR3 spans 15 amino acids. Germline CDR1 MGHRA, CDR2 YSYEKL. V was shortened by 4 bases and J by 9 bases, with 19 bases between the two germline ends. CDR3 DNA sequence: TGCGCCAGCAGCCCACACGAGGGCCCATGGGTTGAGCAGTTCTTC. It encodes CASSPHEGPWVEQFF.

The V call is TRBV27, the J call TRBJ1-2; tentative D call: TRBD1 (6 bases). The CDR3 is 14 residues long. V was pared by 1 base and J by 7 bases, with 13 bases between. Germline lookup yields CDR1 MNHEY and CDR2 SMNVEV (reference sequence). The CDR3 DNA follows: TGTGCCAGCAGTTTATTCCCGGGGGCTGCTGGCTACACCTTC. This gives the protein CASSLFPGAAGYTF.